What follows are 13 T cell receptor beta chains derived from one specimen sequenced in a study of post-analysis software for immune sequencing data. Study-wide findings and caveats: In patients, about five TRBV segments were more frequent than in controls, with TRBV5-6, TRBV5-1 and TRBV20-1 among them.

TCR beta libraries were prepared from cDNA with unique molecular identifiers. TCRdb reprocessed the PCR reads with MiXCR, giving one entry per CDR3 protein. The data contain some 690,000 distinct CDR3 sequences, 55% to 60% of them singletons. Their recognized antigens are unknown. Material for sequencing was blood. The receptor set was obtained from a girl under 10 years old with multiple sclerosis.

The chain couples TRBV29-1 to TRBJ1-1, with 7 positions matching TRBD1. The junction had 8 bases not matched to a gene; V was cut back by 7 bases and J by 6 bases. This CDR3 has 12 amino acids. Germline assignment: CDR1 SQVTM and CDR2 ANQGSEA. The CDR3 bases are TGCAGCGCCCCGGGACAGTGGGCTGAAGCTTTCTTT. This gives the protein CSAPGQWAEAFF. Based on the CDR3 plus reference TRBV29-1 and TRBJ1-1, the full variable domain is SAVISQKPSRDICQRGTSLTIQCQVDSQVTMMFWYRQQPGQSLTLIATANQGSEATYESGFVIDKFPISRPNLTFSTLTVSNMSPEDSSIYLCSAPGQWAEAFFGQGTRLTVV.

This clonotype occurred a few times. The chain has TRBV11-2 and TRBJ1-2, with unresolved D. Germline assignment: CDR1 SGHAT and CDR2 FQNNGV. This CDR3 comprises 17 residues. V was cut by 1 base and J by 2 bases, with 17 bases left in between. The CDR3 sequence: CASSLGPRRRMNYGYTF. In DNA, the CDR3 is TGTGCCAGCAGCTTAGGGCCACGGCGTCGTATGAACTATGGCTACACCTTC.

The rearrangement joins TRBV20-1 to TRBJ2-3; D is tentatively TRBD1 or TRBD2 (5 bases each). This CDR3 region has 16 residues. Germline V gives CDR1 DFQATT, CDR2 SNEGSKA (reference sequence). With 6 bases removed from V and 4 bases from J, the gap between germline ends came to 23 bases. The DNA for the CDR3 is TGCAGTGCCAACCGGGGCGCGGGCGCTCCCCCAGATACGCAGTATTTT. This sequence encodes CSANRGAGAPPDTQYF.

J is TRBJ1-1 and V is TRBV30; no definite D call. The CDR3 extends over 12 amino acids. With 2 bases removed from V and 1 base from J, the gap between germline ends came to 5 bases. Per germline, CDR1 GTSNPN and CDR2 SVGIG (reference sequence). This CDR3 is CAWSWGNTEAFF. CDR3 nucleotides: TGTGCCTGGAGTTGGGGGAACACTGAAGCTTTCTTT.

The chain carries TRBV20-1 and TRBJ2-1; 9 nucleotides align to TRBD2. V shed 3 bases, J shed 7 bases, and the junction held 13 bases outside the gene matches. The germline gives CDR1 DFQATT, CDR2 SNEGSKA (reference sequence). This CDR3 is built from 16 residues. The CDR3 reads CSARRPSGIMGNEQFF. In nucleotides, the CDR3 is TGCAGTGCTAGGAGGCCTAGCGGGATTATGGGGAATGAGCAGTTCTTC.

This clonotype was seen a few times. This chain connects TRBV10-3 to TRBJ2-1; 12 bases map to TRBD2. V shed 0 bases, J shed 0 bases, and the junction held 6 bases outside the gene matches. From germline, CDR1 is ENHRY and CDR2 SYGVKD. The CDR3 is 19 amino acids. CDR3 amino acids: CAISESRTSGESSYNEQFF. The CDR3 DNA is TGTGCCATCAGTGAGTCCCGGACTAGCGGGGAGAGCTCCTACAATGAGCAGTTCTTC.

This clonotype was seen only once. As DNA, the CDR3 is TGCGCCAGCCTTAGCGGGCCAGAGAGCTCCTACAATGAGCAGTTCTTC. It specifies CASLSGPESSYNEQFF. The chain is built from TRBV5-1 and TRBJ2-1; 7 bases agree with TRBD2. Unmatched junction bases numbered 10, after V lost 7 bases and J lost 0 bases. The CDR3 totals 16 residues. Germline assignment: CDR1 SGHRS and CDR2 YFSETQ.

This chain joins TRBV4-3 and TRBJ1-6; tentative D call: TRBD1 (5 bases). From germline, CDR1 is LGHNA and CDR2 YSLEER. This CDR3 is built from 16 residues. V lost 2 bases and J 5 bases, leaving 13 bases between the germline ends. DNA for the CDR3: TGCGCCAGCAGCCAAATAGGGGTCTCGGATAATTCACCCCTCCACTTT. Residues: CASSQIGVSDNSPLHF.

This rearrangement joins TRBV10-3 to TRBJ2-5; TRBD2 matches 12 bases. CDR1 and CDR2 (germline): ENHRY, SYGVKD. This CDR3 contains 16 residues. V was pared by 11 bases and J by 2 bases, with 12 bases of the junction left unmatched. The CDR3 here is CAARTSGTTEQETQYF. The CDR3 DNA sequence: TGTGCCGCAAGGACTAGCGGGACAACTGAGCAAGAGACCCAGTACTTC.

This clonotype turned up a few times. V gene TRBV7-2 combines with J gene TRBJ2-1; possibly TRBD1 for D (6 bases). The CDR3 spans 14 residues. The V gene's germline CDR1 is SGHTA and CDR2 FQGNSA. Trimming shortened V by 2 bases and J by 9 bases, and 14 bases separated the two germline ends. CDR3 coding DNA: TGTGCCAGCAGCTTACAGGTGGGGGCGGGTGAGCAGTTCTTC. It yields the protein CASSLQVGAGEQFF.

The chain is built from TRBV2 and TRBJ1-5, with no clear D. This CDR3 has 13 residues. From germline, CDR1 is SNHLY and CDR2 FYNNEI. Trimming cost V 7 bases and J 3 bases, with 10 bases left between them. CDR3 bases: TGTGCCAGCAAGGCCTCCTTCAATCAGCCCCAGCATTTT. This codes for CASKASFNQPQHF.

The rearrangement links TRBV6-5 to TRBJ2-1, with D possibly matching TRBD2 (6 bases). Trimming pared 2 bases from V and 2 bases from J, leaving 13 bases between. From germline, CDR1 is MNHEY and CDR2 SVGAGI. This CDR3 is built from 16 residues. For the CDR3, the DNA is TGTGCCAGCAGTTACGTCCAGGGACTCACCTACAATGAGCAGTTCTTC. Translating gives CASSYVQGLTYNEQFF.

CDR3 loop: CASSLVLQRGNEQFF. The CDR3 DNA reads as TGTGCCAGCAGCTTAGTTCTCCAGCGGGGTAATGAGCAGTTCTTC. This chain joins TRBV7-2 and TRBJ2-1; 7 positions agree with TRBD2. Trimming removed 1 base from V and 7 bases from J; junction bases left unmatched: 7. Germline assignment: CDR1 SGHTA and CDR2 FQGNSA. This CDR3 is built from 15 residues.